This TCR beta chain was sequenced during a study of T cell repertoires in cytomegalovirus infection (dated by TCRdb to about 2019). Regarding the study in general: Peptide stimulations targeted recently identified HLA-C-restricted CMV epitopes, whose presentation resists viral immunomodulation, together with well-studied HLA-B-restricted epitopes. Donor HLA type was relevant to the analysis, because carriage of CMV infection together with the matching HLA type was indicated by public TCR beta signatures. Study-wide conclusions, independent of this receptor: The ex vivo response was dominated by HLA-C-restricted CMV-specific TCR beta clonotypes, which also provided the single most frequent clonotype in two of eight donors. Carriers of CMV infection plus the relevant HLA type were discriminated by the cumulative frequency of public TCR beta family members in the study cohort and in an independent approximately 360-donor cohort.

For sequencing, an Illumina HiSeq 1500 was employed. TCRdb trimmed the raw reads at Q25, called clones with MiXCR and kept productive beta chains. All rows with the same CDR3 protein become a single entry with the most common DNA and genes. Recorded for this sample are about 890,000 distinct CDR3 sequences; roughly 30% of them occurred a single time. The ten largest clones add up to around 15% of the sample. CDR1 SGHKS and CDR2 YYEKEE are derived from the germline V gene (reference sequence). V and J are truncated by 7 bases and 1 base respectively, leaving an intervening sequence of 20 bases. The CDR3 runs 16 residues from the cysteine to the phenylalanine. Just CDR3 DNA is preserved here, 48 bases in frame from base 1. To note about this clonotype: This receptor's antigen is unknown. Qualities for individual bases were not recorded, and no much larger clone is one base off.

Taken with the paper, the label for treatment or condition translates to: in vitro stimulation with specific CMV peptide epitopes to enrich CMV-specific T cells. This chain joins TRBV5-5 to TRBJ2-5; TRBD1 could be the D gene, as 5 bases match. This TCR was recovered from a human donor in good health (CMV status not recorded). Some clones in this sample may be carry-over from other donors' samples. The starting material was cultured CD8+ T cells from PBMCs, obtained from culture after CMV antigen stimulation. The CDR3 corresponds to CASRLRPRVVQETQYF. DNA sequence: TGTGCCAGCCGGTTGCGTCCCAGGGTAGTCCAAGAGACCCAGTACTTC.